This T cell receptor beta chain is drawn from a study of PD-1 blockade in classical Hodgkin lymphoma. Study-level points and caveats: Newly diagnosed patients were reported to start with lower TCR diversity than healthy donors. TCR diversity in CD4+, not CD8+, cells rose significantly by C4D1. Prior therapy or disease activity may underlie the repertoire differences, whose causes remain undefined. Newly diagnosed patients and complete responders had comparable diversity at baseline.

The table came from immunoSEQ multiplex PCR; TCRdb's copy has only in-frame clones and leaves some out. The sample lists approximately 17,000 clones, about 61% occurring once. The CDR3 sequence is 13 residues long. Trimming took 7 bases from V and 2 from J, leaving 11 bases between them. Germline V gene sequence: CDR1 MDHEN, CDR2 SYDVKM. On this clone itself: What it binds is not known.

Described time point: cycle 4 day 1 (C4D1), after around six weeks of nivolumab. Each of the patients experienced relapse following autologous stem cell transplantation, and their brentuximab vedotin exposure differed. The specimen was peripheral blood mononuclear cells (PBMCs), collected before the fourth cycle of nivolumab. The chain carries TRBV28 and TRBJ1-1; no clear D gene. This TCR was sampled from a human donor with classical Hodgkin lymphoma. The DNA of the CDR3 is TGTGCCAGCACGGACGGCATAAACACTGAAGCTTTCTTT. Residues: CASTDGINTEAFF.